This T cell receptor beta chain was identified in a study of T cell repertoires in cytomegalovirus infection. Study details: CMV infection and matching HLA type were both indicated by public TCR beta signatures.

This clonotype was seen more than once but under ten times. Its cognate antigen is unknown. MiXCR, applied by TCRdb to the reads, yields one record per CDR3 protein. The table has roughly 230,000 distinct CDR3 sequences, approximately 6.7% seen once. Study-wide findings and caveats: The response measured ex vivo was dominated by TCR beta clonotypes (HLA-C-restricted and CMV-specific). There were carriers of CMV plus the relevant HLA, and cumulative public TCR beta family frequency identified them.

This CDR3 contains 21 residues. The junction had 12 bases not matched to a gene; V was cut back by 0 bases and J by 2 bases. The germline gives CDR1 SGHTA, CDR2 FQGNSA. Sequencing input: PBMCs. This clonotype was obtained from a human donor in good health (CMV status not recorded). Some clones in this sample may be carry-over from other donors' samples. The chain joins TRBV7-2 to TRBJ2-6; 11 nucleotides agree with TRBD2. The CDR3 loop is CASSLAASSGGSHAGANVLTF. For the CDR3, the DNA is TGTGCCAGCAGCTTAGCGGCGTCTAGCGGGGGGTCCCACGCTGGGGCCAACGTCCTGACTTTC. Based on the CDR3 plus reference TRBV7-2 and TRBJ2-6, the full variable domain is GAGVSQSPSNKVTEKGKDVELRCDPISGHTALYWYRQSLGQGLEFLIYFQGNSAPDKSGLPSDRFSAERTGGSVSTLTIQRTQQEDSAVYLCASSLAASSGGSHAGANVLTFGAGSRLTVL.